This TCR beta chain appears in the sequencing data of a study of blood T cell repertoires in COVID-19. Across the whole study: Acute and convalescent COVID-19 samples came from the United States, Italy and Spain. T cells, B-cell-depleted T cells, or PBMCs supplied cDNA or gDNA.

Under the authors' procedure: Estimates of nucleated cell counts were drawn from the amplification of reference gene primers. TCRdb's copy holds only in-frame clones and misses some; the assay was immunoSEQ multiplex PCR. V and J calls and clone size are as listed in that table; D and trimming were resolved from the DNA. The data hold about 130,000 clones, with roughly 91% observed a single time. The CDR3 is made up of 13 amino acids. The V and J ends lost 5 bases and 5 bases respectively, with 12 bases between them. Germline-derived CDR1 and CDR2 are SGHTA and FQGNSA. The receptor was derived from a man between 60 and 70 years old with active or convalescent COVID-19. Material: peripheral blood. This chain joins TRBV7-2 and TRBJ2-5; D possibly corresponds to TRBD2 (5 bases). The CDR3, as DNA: TGTGCCAGCAGCGCCAGACCGGGGGAGACCCAGTACTTC. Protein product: CASSARPGETQYF.